This T cell receptor (beta chain) was obtained from a study of blood T cell repertoires in COVID-19. Study details: T cells, B-cell-depleted T cells, or PBMCs provided the cDNA or gDNA that served as material.

In the authors' methods: Estimated nucleated cell counts came from reference gene primer amplification. Libraries were prepared by immunoSEQ multiplex PCR; TCRdb keeps only in-frame clonotypes and omits some of them. Clonal size and the V and J genes are those of that table, whereas D and trimming came from the DNA. The sample contains around 250,000 clones, 80% to 90% of which appear only once. CDR3 length equals 19 residues. CDR1 is WSHSY and CDR2 is SAAADI in the germline V gene. V lost 2 bases and J lost 2, with 19 bases in between. Sequencing used PBMCs or T cells enriched from blood (not recorded which). The clonotype originates from a woman aged 45-60 years who had recovered from COVID-19. The V call is TRBV10-2, the J call TRBJ2-6; D gene unclear. CDR3 sequence (DNA): TGCGCCAGCAGTGAGCTTCTAGAAGCATCCAGAGCTGGGGCCAACGTCCTGACTTTC. Encoded protein: CASSELLEASRAGANVLTF.